This passage covers 15 T cell receptor beta chains from one sample sequenced in a study of cytomegalovirus exposure and HLA in healthy donors. The PCR used 60 Vbeta and 13 Jbeta primers. Method: immunoSEQ multiplex PCR; TCRdb's copy keeps in-frame clones and lacks some. The sample has around 150,000 clones, around 75% seen once. Sequencing was carried out using PBMCs. Receptors were obtained from a man between 18 and 29 years old in good health and CMV-seropositive.

There are a few counts of this clone. The V and J genes are TRBV27 and TRBJ2-5; possibly TRBD2 for D (5 bases). Germline CDR1 is MNHEY and CDR2 is SMNVEV (reference sequence). This CDR3 has 14 residues. Trimming shortened V by 3 bases and J by 3 bases, and 11 bases separated the two germline ends. CDR3 loop: CASSFRTGKETQYF. In DNA form, the CDR3 reads TGTGCCAGCAGTTTTCGGACTGGTAAAGAGACCCAGTACTTC.

The rearrangement joins TRBV10-1 to TRBJ2-7, with 9 bases lining up with TRBD1. Germline lookup yields CDR1 WNHNN and CDR2 SYGVQD (reference sequence). V shed 5 bases and J 0 bases; nucleotides not matched to a gene: 8. The CDR3 length is 16 residues. The chain's CDR3 is CASSSFDRGSSYEQYV. As DNA, the CDR3 is TGCGCCAGCAGTTCTTTTGACAGGGGGAGCTCCTACGAGCAGTACGTC.

V and J are TRBV6-5 and TRBJ1-2; D is undetermined. CDR1 and CDR2 (germline): MNHEY, SVGAGI. V was cut by 5 bases and J by 7 bases, with 8 bases left in between. CDR3 length equals 11 residues. The DNA of the CDR3 is TGTGCCAGCAGTGCGGGCACTGGCTACACCTTC. Translating it yields CASSAGTGYTF.

This clone has only a few counts. The chain is built from TRBV5-6 and TRBJ1-1, with D tentatively TRBD1 (6 bases). CDR1 SGHDT and CDR2 YYEEEE come from the germline V gene. V lost 7 bases and J 0 bases, leaving 16 bases between the germline ends. The CDR3 is 15 residues long. This chain's CDR3 is CASHPAGAMNTEAFF. The CDR3 nucleotides are TGTGCCAGCCATCCGGCAGGGGCCATGAACACTGAAGCTTTCTTT.

V usage is TRBV5-4 and J usage is TRBJ2-2; unclear D gene. Looked up from germline, CDR1 is SGHNT and CDR2 is YYREEE (reference sequence). This CDR3 has 12 amino acids. V lost 4 bases and J 6 bases, leaving 7 bases between the germline ends. Here the CDR3 reads CASSPEAGELFF. The CDR3 DNA is TGTGCCAGCAGCCCCGAGGCCGGGGAGCTGTTTTTT.

The V call is TRBV19, the J call TRBJ2-7; D is unresolved. Germline V gene data show CDR1 as LNHDA and CDR2 as SQIVND (reference sequence). The germline V and J ends were trimmed by 1 base and 9 bases, with 7 bases remaining between them. The CDR3 is made up of 11 amino acids. Written as DNA, the CDR3 is TGTGCCAGTAGTATAGGGCACCCGCAGTACGTC. Translation gives CASSIGHPQYV.

The CDR3 bases are TGTGCCAGTAGTATTAAATGGGCTCCGAACACTGAAGCTTTCTTT. Translated, it gives CASSIKWAPNTEAFF. The chain has TRBV19 and TRBJ1-1; no definite D call. Trimming pared 3 bases from V and 1 base from J, leaving 12 bases between. This CDR3 comprises 15 residues. Per germline, CDR1 LNHDA and CDR2 SQIVND (reference sequence).

This clone was seen more than once but under ten times. The chain uses TRBV18 and TRBJ1-5; D is unresolved. V was clipped by 2 bases and J by 4 bases, with 9 bases between them. Per germline, CDR1 KGHSH and CDR2 LQKENI. This CDR3 comprises 14 residues. The CDR3 bases are TGTGCCAGCTCACCAGTGTTCGGTAATCAGCCCCAGCATTTT. Protein product: CASSPVFGNQPQHF.

The V and J genes are TRBV11-3 and TRBJ2-3, with 10 bases aligning to TRBD2. The ends lost 5 bases at V and 2 bases at J; junction bases unmatched: 7. CDR3 length: 16 amino acids. In germline, CDR1 is SGHNT, CDR2 YENEEA. CDR3 sequence reads: CASSPPSGRTTDTQYF. The CDR3 nucleotides are TGTGCCAGCAGCCCTCCTAGCGGGAGAACCACAGATACGCAGTATTTT.

This clone has a handful of counts. J is TRBJ1-2 and V is TRBV30; no clear D. This CDR3 has 11 residues. Trimming pared 1 base from V and 8 bases from J, leaving 8 bases between. Germline V gene data show CDR1 as GTSNPN and CDR2 as SVGIG (reference sequence). CDR3 coding DNA: TGTGCCTGGAGTGCCCTGAGCGGCTACACCTTC. It translates to CAWSALSGYTF.

V usage is TRBV7-8 and J usage is TRBJ1-3; D remains unclear. Trimming left V 2 bases short and J 0 bases short, with 11 bases between. Germline V gene sequence: CDR1 SGHVS, CDR2 FQNEAQ. This CDR3 is built from 16 residues. CDR3 loop: CASSLSHVPSGNTIYF. The CDR3 bases are TGTGCCAGCAGCTTATCCCATGTTCCCTCTGGAAACACCATATATTTT. The entire variable domain, with the rest obtained from reference TRBV7-8 and TRBJ1-3, is as follows: GAGVSQSPRYKVAKRGQDVALRCDPISGHVSLFWYQQALGQGPEFLTYFQNEAQLDKSGLPSDRFFAERPEGSVSTLKIQRTQQEDSAVYLCASSLSHVPSGNTIYFGEGSWLTVV.

The chain combines TRBV5-6 with TRBJ1-6; 7 bases are a match to TRBD1. The germline CDR1 and CDR2 sequences are SGHDT and YYEEEE. Trimming removed 2 bases from V and 10 bases from J; junction bases left unmatched: 6. There are 14 residues in the CDR3. CDR3 coding DNA: TGTGCCAGCAGCTTCGAGGGGGCTCGGTCACCCCTCCACTTT. Its translation: CASSFEGARSPLHF.

This sequence joins TRBV7-6 and TRBJ1-1; D remains unclear. The CDR3 totals 14 residues. Trimming cost V 5 bases and J 1 base, with 11 bases left between them. CDR1 is SGHVS and CDR2 is FNYEAQ in the germline V gene. The CDR3 DNA reads TGTGCCAGCAGCCTTCAACAGTCGAACACTGAAGCTTTCTTT. Translated: CASSLQQSNTEAFF.

V and J are TRBV2 and TRBJ2-1, with D perhaps matching TRBD2 (6 bases). Germline lookup yields CDR1 SNHLY and CDR2 FYNNEI. The CDR3 runs to 14 residues. Trimming cost V 8 bases and J 5 bases, with 16 bases left between them. The CDR3 DNA is TGTGCCAGCGGCAGGTCCAGGACTAACAATGAGCAGTTCTTC. Protein sequence: CASGRSRTNNEQFF.

The chain couples TRBV14 to TRBJ1-2; 8 bases line up with TRBD1. Per the germline V gene, CDR1 is SGHDN and CDR2 is FVKESK. The CDR3 loop spans 13 amino acids. J was trimmed by 5 bases and V by 5 bases; bases with no gene match: 4. CDR3 nucleotide sequence: TGTGCCAGCAGCTTGGACAGGGAATATGGCTACACCTTC. It codes for CASSLDREYGYTF. The full variable domain, in which reference TRBV14 and TRBJ1-2 provide the parts outside the CDR3, is EAGVTQFPSHSVIEKGQTVTLRCDPISGHDNLYWYRRVMGKEIKFLLHFVKESKQDESGMPNNRFLAERTGGTYSTLKVQPAELEDSGVYFCASSLDREYGYTFGSGTRLTVV.